The entry that follows covers one TCR beta chain sequence. Individual cDNA molecules received unique molecular identifiers during library preparation. TCRdb independently ran MiXCR on the 5' RACE reads; one entry per CDR3 protein. Of fewer than 80,000 distinct CDR3 sequences listed, roughly 10% were seen once; the top ten hold around 12%. The ends were cut back, 10 bases at V and 9 bases at J, with 22 bases in the middle. Germline CDR1 SGHAT, CDR2 FQNNGV. There are 14 residues in the CDR3. The data were obtained in a study of early T cells in non-severe SARS-CoV-2 infection. The chain carries TRBV11-2 and TRBJ2-1, with D perhaps matching TRBD1 (5 bases). The sample was whole blood, taken at baseline. The clonotype originates from an adult who was a healthcare worker with PCR-confirmed SARS-CoV-2 infection or an uninfected control (not recorded which). CDR3 protein: CATAGLLGLGEQFF. For the CDR3, the DNA is TGTGCCACTGCCGGGCTCTTGGGGCTTGGTGAGCAGTTCTTC.